Each of the 4 T cell receptor beta chains below was sequenced from the same sample in a study of CD8 T cells in ankylosing spondylitis. Findings and caveats of the study: What seemed typical of ankylosing spondylitis blood was a TCR beta motif built from several highly homologous variants.

A single record per CDR3 protein comes from TCRdb applying MiXCR to the 5' RACE reads. The profile shows under 950,000 distinct CDR3 sequences, 15% to 20% of them singletons. No antigen has been assigned to these receptors. The specimen sequenced was blood, either unsorted or a sorted T cell fraction (not recorded which). The receptors were sampled from a male donor with ankylosing spondylitis.

This clonotype has just a few counts. CDR3 DNA sequence: TGTGCCAGCAACCTCTGGGACCAAGAGACCCAGTACTTC. Translation gives CASNLWDQETQYF. This chain links TRBV5-6 with TRBJ2-5; D is uncertain. V gave up 6 bases and J gave up 0 bases, with 9 bases separating them. The CDR3 has 13 amino acids. In germline, CDR1 is SGHDT, CDR2 YYEEEE.

The V gene is TRBV7-9, the J gene TRBJ1-2; 7 bases are shared with TRBD1. V gave up 10 bases and J gave up 13 bases; unmatched junction bases: 6. The CDR3 is 9 amino acids. Germline CDR1 is SEHNR and CDR2 is FQNEAQ (reference sequence). CDR3 in amino acids: CATRTGPTF. The CDR3 region has the DNA TGTGCCACCAGGACAGGACCCACCTTC.

In the case of this clonotype: At one end, the junction sequence differs from germline, possibly due to a read error. This chain connects TRBV7-2 to TRBJ2-1, with 7 bases matching TRBD2. The CDR3 is 15 amino acids. CDR1 SGHTA and CDR2 FQGNSA come from the germline V gene. CDR3 amino acids: CANSAGRGSYNEQFF. The CDR3 DNA follows: TGTGCCAACAGCGCGGGGAGGGGCTCCTACAATGAGCAGTTCTTC.

This clonotype occurred a few times. The V and J genes are TRBV12-3 or TRBV12-4 and TRBJ2-1; TRBD2 agrees at 8 bases. J was trimmed by 2 bases and V by 8 bases; bases with no gene match: 2. The CDR3 has 13 amino acids. CDR3 sequence (DNA): TGTGCCAGCTTGGGACTAGCCTACAATGAGCAGTTCTTC. Amino acids: CASLGLAYNEQFF.